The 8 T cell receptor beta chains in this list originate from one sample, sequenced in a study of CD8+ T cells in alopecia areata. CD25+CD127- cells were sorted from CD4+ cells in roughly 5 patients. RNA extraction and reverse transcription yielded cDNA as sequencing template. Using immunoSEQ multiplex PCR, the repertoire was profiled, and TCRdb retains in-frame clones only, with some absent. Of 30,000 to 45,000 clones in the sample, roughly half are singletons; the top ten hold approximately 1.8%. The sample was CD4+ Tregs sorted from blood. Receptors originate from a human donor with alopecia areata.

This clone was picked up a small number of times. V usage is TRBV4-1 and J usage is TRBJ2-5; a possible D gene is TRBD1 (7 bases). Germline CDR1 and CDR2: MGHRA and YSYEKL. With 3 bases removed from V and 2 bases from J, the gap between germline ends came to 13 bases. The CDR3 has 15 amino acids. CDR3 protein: CASSHLQGGQETQYF. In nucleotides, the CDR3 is TGCGCCAGCAGCCACCTTCAGGGGGGTCAAGAGACCCAGTACTTC.

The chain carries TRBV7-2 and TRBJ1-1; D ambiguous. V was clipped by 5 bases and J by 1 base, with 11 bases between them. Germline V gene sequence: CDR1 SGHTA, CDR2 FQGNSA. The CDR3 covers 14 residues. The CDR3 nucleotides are TGTGCCAGCAGCCCCCCATACAAGAACACTGAAGCTTTCTTT. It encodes CASSPPYKNTEAFF.

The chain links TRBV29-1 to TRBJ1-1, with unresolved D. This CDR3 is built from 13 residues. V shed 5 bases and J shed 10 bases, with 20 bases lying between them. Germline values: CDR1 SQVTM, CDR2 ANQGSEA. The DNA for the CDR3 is TGCAGCGTTTCCCCCCTCCCAGGTTACCCAGCTTTCTTT. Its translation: CSVSPLPGYPAFF.

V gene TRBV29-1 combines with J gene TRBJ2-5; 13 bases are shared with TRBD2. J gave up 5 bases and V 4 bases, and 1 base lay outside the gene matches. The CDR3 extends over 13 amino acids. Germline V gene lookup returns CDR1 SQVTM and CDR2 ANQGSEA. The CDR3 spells CSVAGLAGETQYF. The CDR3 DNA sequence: TGCAGCGTTGCGGGACTAGCGGGGGAGACCCAGTACTTC.

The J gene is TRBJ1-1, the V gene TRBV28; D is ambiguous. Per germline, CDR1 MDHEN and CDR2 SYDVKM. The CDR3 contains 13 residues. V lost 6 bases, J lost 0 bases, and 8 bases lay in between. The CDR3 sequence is CASSLPLNTEAFF. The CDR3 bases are TGTGCCAGCAGCCTACCCTTGAACACTGAAGCTTTCTTT.

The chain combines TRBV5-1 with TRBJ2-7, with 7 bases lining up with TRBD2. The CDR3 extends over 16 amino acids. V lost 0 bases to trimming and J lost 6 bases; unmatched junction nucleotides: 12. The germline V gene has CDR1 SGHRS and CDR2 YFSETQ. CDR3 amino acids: CASSLAQGGSFGEQYF. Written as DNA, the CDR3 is TGCGCCAGCAGCTTGGCCCAAGGCGGGAGCTTCGGCGAGCAGTACTTC.

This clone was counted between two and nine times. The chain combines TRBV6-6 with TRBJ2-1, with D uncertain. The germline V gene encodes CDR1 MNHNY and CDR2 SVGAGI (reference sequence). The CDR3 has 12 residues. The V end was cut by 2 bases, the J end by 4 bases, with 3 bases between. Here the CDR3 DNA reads TGTGCCAGCAGTTACGGTTACAATGAGCAGTTCTTC. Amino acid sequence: CASSYGYNEQFF.

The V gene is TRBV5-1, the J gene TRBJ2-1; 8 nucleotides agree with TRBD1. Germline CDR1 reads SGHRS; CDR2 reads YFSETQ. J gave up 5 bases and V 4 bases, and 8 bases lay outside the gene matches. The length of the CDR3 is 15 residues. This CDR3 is CASSGKRTGNNEQFF. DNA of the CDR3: TGCGCCAGCAGCGGCAAACGGACAGGGAACAATGAGCAGTTCTTC.